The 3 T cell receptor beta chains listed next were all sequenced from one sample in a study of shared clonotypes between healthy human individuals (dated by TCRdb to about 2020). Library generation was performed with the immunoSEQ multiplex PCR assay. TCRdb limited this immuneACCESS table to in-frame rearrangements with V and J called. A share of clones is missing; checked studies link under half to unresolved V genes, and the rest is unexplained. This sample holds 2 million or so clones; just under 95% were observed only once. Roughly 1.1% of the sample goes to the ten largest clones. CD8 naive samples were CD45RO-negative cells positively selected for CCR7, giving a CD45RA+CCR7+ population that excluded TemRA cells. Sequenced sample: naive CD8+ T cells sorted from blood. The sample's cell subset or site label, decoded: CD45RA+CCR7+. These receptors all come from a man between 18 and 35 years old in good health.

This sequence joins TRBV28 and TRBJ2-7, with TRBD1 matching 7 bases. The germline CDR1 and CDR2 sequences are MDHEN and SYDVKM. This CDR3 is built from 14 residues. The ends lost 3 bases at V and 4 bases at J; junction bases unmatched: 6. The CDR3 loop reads CASSFVGGEYEQYF. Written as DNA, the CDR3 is TGTGCCAGCAGTTTTGTAGGGGGCGAGTACGAGCAGTACTTC.

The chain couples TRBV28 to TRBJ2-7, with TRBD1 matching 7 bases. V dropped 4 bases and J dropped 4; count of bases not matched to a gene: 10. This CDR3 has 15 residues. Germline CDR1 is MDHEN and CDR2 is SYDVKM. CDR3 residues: CASSSETGRRYEQYF. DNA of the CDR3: TGTGCCAGCAGTTCCGAGACAGGGCGAAGGTACGAGCAGTACTTC. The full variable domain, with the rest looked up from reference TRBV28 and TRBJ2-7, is DVKVTQSSRYLVKRTGEKVFLECVQDMDHENMFWYRQDPGLGLRLIYFSYDVKMKEKGDIPEGYSVSREKKERFSLILESASTNQTSMYLCASSSETGRRYEQYFGPGTRLTVT.

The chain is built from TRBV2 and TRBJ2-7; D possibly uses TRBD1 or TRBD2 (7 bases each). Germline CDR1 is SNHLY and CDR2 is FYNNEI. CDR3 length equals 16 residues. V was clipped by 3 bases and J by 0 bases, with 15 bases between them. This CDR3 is CASSEDPGGVSYEQYF. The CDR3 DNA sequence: TGTGCCAGCAGTGAGGATCCAGGGGGGGTCTCCTACGAGCAGTACTTC.